Following are 18 T cell receptor beta chains from one sample sequenced in a study of T cell responses to AZD1222 COVID-19 vaccine. Measured with immunoSEQ multiplex PCR; TCRdb has only the in-frame clones, and not every one. The sample has 100,000 to 150,000 clones; 85% to 90% are singletons. The source was peripheral blood, collected on day 0 of AZD1222 vaccination. Receptors were obtained from an adult in good health.

Note on this clone: Relative to the germline gene, one junction end is altered; a read error may explain this. This chain uses TRBV7-7 with TRBJ2-3; 8 bases are a match to TRBD2. The CDR3 sequence is 15 residues long. Per germline, CDR1 SSHAT and CDR2 FNYEAQ (reference sequence). Here the CDR3 reads CASSLSGAGTDTQYF. CDR3 in DNA: TGTGCTAGCAGCCTTAGCGGGGCCGGCACAGATACGCAGTATTTT. The variable domain in full, completed from reference TRBV7-7 and TRBJ2-3, reads GAGVSQSPRYKVTKRGQDVTLRCDPISSHATLYWYQQALGQGPEFLTYFNYEAQPDKSGLPSDRFSAERPEGSISTLTIQRTEQRDSAMYRCASSLSGAGTDTQYFGPGTRLTVL.

This CDR3 is CASRTLKNEQYF. The CDR3 region has the DNA TGTGCCAGCAGAACCCTGAAAAACGAGCAGTACTTC. The chain carries TRBV2 and TRBJ2-7; D is uncertain. V was cut by 6 bases and J by 5 bases, with 11 bases left in between. Per the germline V gene, CDR1 is SNHLY and CDR2 is FYNNEI. The CDR3 covers 12 residues.

This clone was observed a handful of times. The chain combines TRBV5-4 with TRBJ1-2; the D gene is possibly TRBD1 (5 bases). Trimming shortened V by 6 bases and J by 2 bases, and 11 bases separated the two germline ends. CDR3 size: 13 residues. Germline CDR1 and CDR2: SGHNT and YYREEE (reference sequence). The CDR3 spells CASMGGPNYGYTF. CDR3 DNA sequence: TGTGCCAGCATGGGGGGACCGAACTATGGCTACACCTTC.

The chain has TRBV28 and TRBJ1-1; no definite D call. The germline CDR1 and CDR2 sequences are MDHEN and SYDVKM. The V end lost 1 base, the J end lost 6 bases, and 9 bases lay between the germline ends. The CDR3 has 13 amino acids. This chain's CDR3 is CASSLSSHPEAFF. In nucleotides, the CDR3 is TGTGCCAGCAGTTTATCCTCCCACCCTGAAGCTTTCTTT.

V is TRBV24-1 and J is TRBJ1-1, with D perhaps TRBD1 (5 bases). This CDR3 is built from 13 residues. V was cut by 8 bases and J by 2 bases, with 11 bases left in between. CDR1 is KGHDR, CDR2 SFDVKD, per germline. CDR3 DNA: TGTGCCACCAAGGGGTCGAGAAACACTGAAGCTTTCTTT. Protein product: CATKGSRNTEAFF.

This sequence joins TRBV20-1 and TRBJ2-1; D is possibly TRBD2 (6 bases). Germline-derived CDR1 and CDR2 are DFQATT and SNEGSKA (reference sequence). The CDR3 is made up of 9 amino acids. The CDR3 DNA reads as TGCAGGACTAGGGCAGAGCAGTTCTTC. This codes for CRTRAEQFF.

The V call is TRBV19, the J call TRBJ2-7; a weak D match, TRBD2 (6 bases). Trimming stripped 5 bases from V and 9 bases from J, with 23 bases between. The CDR3 is made up of 15 amino acids. Per the germline V gene, CDR1 is LNHDA and CDR2 is SQIVND (reference sequence). DNA for the CDR3: TGTGCCAGTAGTTCGAAAGCCGGGGGTACTACTTGGCAGTACTTC. Translated: CASSSKAGGTTWQYF.

The chain couples TRBV15 to TRBJ2-7; D is unclear. The germline V gene has CDR1 LNHNV and CDR2 YYDKDF (reference sequence). This CDR3 contains 13 residues. The V end was cut by 5 bases, the J end by 7 bases, with 15 bases between. The CDR3 region has the DNA TGTGCCACCAGCCTCGGACCGTCTAGTGAGCAGTACTTC. The encoded protein is CATSLGPSSEQYF. Full variable domain (missing parts from reference TRBV15 and TRBJ2-7): DAMVIQNPRYQVTQFGKPVTLSCSQTLNHNVMYWYQQKSSQAPKLLFHYYDKDFNNEADTPDNFQSRRPNTSFCFLDIRSPGLGDTAMYLCATSLGPSSEQYFGPGTRLTVT.

V usage is TRBV7-9 and J usage is TRBJ1-6; no firm D call. The CDR3 loop spans 13 amino acids. Trimming took off 2 bases at V and 7 bases at J, with 6 bases between the two ends. Germline-derived CDR1 and CDR2 are SEHNR and FQNEAQ (reference sequence). CDR3 nucleotide sequence: TGTGCCAGCAGCTTACAGGAGAATTCACCCCTCCACTTT. It encodes CASSLQENSPLHF.

The chain has TRBV4-1 and TRBJ1-3; D remains unclear. V was trimmed by 2 bases and J by 3 bases, leaving 5 bases between them. The CDR3 is 13 amino acids. Germline loops: CDR1 MGHRA, CDR2 YSYEKL. The CDR3 loop reads CASSQTGGNTIYF. The CDR3 nucleotides are TGCGCCAGCAGCCAAACGGGTGGAAACACCATATATTTT.

The V gene is TRBV5-1, the J gene TRBJ2-1; 9 bases agree with TRBD1. V lost 0 bases and J lost 1; bases outside the gene matches: 2. The CDR3 runs 16 residues. Germline V gene sequence: CDR1 SGHRS, CDR2 YFSETQ. CDR3 sequence (DNA): TGCGCCAGCAGCTTGGAGGGGACAGGGTCCTACAATGAGCAGTTCTTC. This gives the protein CASSLEGTGSYNEQFF.

The chain combines TRBV4-2 with TRBJ2-5, with 8 bases that match TRBD2. The CDR3 contains 15 residues. Trimming took 4 bases from V and 1 from J; bases not matched to a gene: 5. Germline-derived CDR1 and CDR2 are LGHNA and YNFKEQ. This CDR3 reads CASSLDAGGQETQYF. The CDR3 DNA sequence: TGTGCCAGCAGCCTGGATGCGGGGGGCCAAGAGACCCAGTACTTC.

The chain links TRBV4-1 to TRBJ2-1; D unclear. Deletions cut 7 bases from V and 6 bases from J, with 16 bases between. Germline CDR1 MGHRA, CDR2 YSYEKL. This CDR3 comprises 14 residues. DNA of the CDR3: TGCGCCAGCATGTCCCTCGGATTCAGCAATGAGCAGTTCTTC. This gives the protein CASMSLGFSNEQFF.

The rearrangement uses TRBV3-1 (or the pseudogene TRBV3-2) and TRBJ1-5; 9 positions match TRBD1. Germline V gives CDR1 LGHDT, CDR2 YNNKEL (reference sequence). Losses at the gene ends were 5 bases for V and 6 bases for J; bases not matched to a gene: 5. The CDR3 is 14 residues long. CDR3 protein: CASSYGTGSQPQHF. CDR3 bases: TGTGCCAGCAGCTATGGGACAGGGTCTCAGCCCCAGCATTTT.

The chain couples TRBV6-5 to TRBJ2-2, with a possible D match to TRBD2 (5 bases). The CDR3 is 13 amino acids. With 11 bases removed from V and 0 bases from J, the gap between germline ends came to 10 bases. Germline-derived CDR1 and CDR2 are MNHEY and SVGAGI. The CDR3 protein is CAGESTNTGELFF. As DNA, the CDR3 is TGTGCCGGGGAGTCCACGAACACCGGGGAGCTGTTTTTT.

The chain is built from TRBV5-1 and TRBJ1-1, with 11 positions matching TRBD1. This CDR3 has 15 amino acids. CDR1 SGHRS and CDR2 YFSETQ come from the germline V gene. Germline trimming cut 3 bases from V and 3 bases from J; bases unmatched to any gene: 4. In nucleotides, the CDR3 is TGCGCCAGCAGCTACGGGACAGGGGGTGACACTGAAGCTTTCTTT. Protein: CASSYGTGGDTEAFF.

The chain combines TRBV27 with TRBJ1-1; weak D call: TRBD1 (6 bases). The CDR3 is 14 residues long. Germline lookup yields CDR1 MNHEY and CDR2 SMNVEV (reference sequence). Trimming took 3 bases from V and 0 from J, leaving 8 bases between them. CDR3 residues: CASSLGDMNTEAFF. The CDR3 DNA sequence: TGTGCCAGCAGTTTGGGGGACATGAACACTGAAGCTTTCTTT.

J is TRBJ2-7 and V is TRBV18; possibly TRBD2 for D (6 bases). CDR3 length: 14 residues. V was trimmed by 0 bases and J by 3 bases, leaving 9 bases between them. Germline CDR1 KGHSH, CDR2 LQKENI. The CDR3 loop reads CASSPPAGSYEQYF. The CDR3 nucleotides are TGTGCCAGCTCACCACCGGCGGGGAGCTACGAGCAGTACTTC.